These T cell receptor beta chains were read from a single sample in a study of control samples from healthy donors and cancer patients. Clones were read by immunoSEQ multiplex PCR, and TCRdb kept only the in-frame ones, dropping some. The repertoire holds about 110,000 clones, with 82% as singletons. The sample was blood. The receptors were sampled from a man aged 18-30 years in good health. Both conserved end residues are part of each CDR3. A D gene is named only where the DNA matches it firmly. Size is stated for part of the rows, as once, few or many counts, or as a class when the clone is expanded.

NA,TRBV5-1,TRBJ1-1,NA,CASSLINTEAFF,TGCGCCAGCAGCTTAATAAACACTGAAGCTTTCTTT
NA,TRBV7-2,TRBJ2-3,TRBD2,CASSSSSGGIPDTQYF,TGTGCCAGCAGCTCCTCTAGCGGGGGGATACCAGATACGCAGTATTTT
once,TRBV6-5,TRBJ1-2,NA,CASSRQNRQSYGYTF,TGTGCCAGCAGCCGACAGAACCGTCAGTCCTATGGCTACACCTTC
NA,TRBV9,TRBJ2-3,NA,CASSVYTTDTQYF,TGTGCCAGCAGCGTATACACCACAGATACGCAGTATTTT
few,TRBV24-1,TRBJ1-5,NA,CATRMGEHQPQHF,TGTGCCACCAGGATGGGGGAGCATCAGCCCCAGCATTTT
NA,TRBV29-1,TRBJ1-5,TRBD1,CSVGGQGSNQPQHF,TGCAGCGTGGGGGGACAGGGTTCAAATCAGCCCCAGCATTTT
NA,TRBV11-3,TRBJ1-6,TRBD1,CASSLDRTGFAPLHF,TGTGCCAGCAGCTTAGATCGGACAGGGTTCGCACCCCTCCACTTT
NA,TRBV19,TRBJ2-3,NA,CASSIDYSTDTQYF,TGTGCCAGTAGTATAGATTACAGCACAGATACGCAGTATTTT
NA,TRBV6-6,TRBJ2-3,NA,CASSYLSSTDTQYF,TGTGCCAGCAGTTACTTGAGTTCCACAGATACGCAGTATTTT
once,TRBV6-5,TRBJ1-1,NA,CASSTLGTYEAFF,TGTGCCAGCAGTACATTGGGGACATATGAAGCTTTCTTT
NA,TRBV7-2,TRBJ1-2,TRBD1,CASSFTSDRGVSGYTF,TGTGCCAGCAGCTTTACCTCAGACAGGGGGGTGAGTGGCTACACCTTC
NA,TRBV11-2,TRBJ1-4,NA,CASSLWYKGPNEKLFF,TGTGCCAGCAGCTTATGGTATAAAGGACCTAATGAAAAACTGTTTTTT
NA,TRBV15,TRBJ1-1,NA,CATSRGSEGQNTEAFF,TGTGCCACCAGCAGAGGATCGGAGGGACAGAACACTGAAGCTTTCTTT
many,TRBV6-5,TRBJ1-4,NA,CASSYGQFGEKLFF,TGTGCCAGCAGTTACGGACAGTTCGGGGAAAAACTGTTTTTT
NA,TRBV19,TRBJ2-5,NA,CASSIGRGKETQYF,TGTGCCAGTAGTATAGGGCGAGGTAAAGAGACCCAGTACTTC
NA,TRBV30,TRBJ1-2,TRBD1,CAWSTSVTGNYGYTF,TGTGCCTGGAGTACTTCTGTGACAGGGAACTATGGCTACACCTTC
NA,TRBV27,TRBJ1-6,TRBD1,CASRRRDSSNSPLHF,TGTGCCAGCAGGCGCCGGGACAGCTCTAATTCACCCCTCCACTTT
NA,TRBV23-1,TRBJ2-5,NA,CASSQPTQGRETQYF,TGCGCCAGCAGTCAGCCTACTCAGGGACGGGAGACCCAGTACTTC
NA,TRBV28,TRBJ2-7,NA,CASSLRHSSYEQYF,TGTGCCAGCAGTTTGCGGCATTCCTCCTACGAGCAGTACTTC
NA,TRBV28,TRBJ2-1,NA,CASGIGGGNYNEQFF,TGTGCCAGCGGTATTGGGGGGGGCAACTACAATGAGCAGTTCTTC
NA,TRBV7-2,TRBJ2-7,TRBD2,CASSFRGGSWEQYF,TGTGCCAGCAGCTTTCGCGGGGGATCTTGGGAGCAGTACTTC
NA,TRBV4-1,TRBJ2-3,NA,CASSQGIAAGPSTDTQYF,TGCGCCAGCAGCCAAGGGATTGCGGCAGGGCCTAGCACAGATACGCAGTATTTT
NA,TRBV9,TRBJ1-2,NA,CASSGTYAYGYTF,TGTGCCAGCAGCGGGACATATGCGTATGGCTACACCTTC
NA,TRBV5-1,TRBJ2-6,NA,CASSLGPVGPYSGANVLTF,TGCGCCAGCAGCTTGGGCCCCGTCGGCCCCTACTCTGGGGCCAACGTCCTGACTTTC
once,TRBV18,TRBJ1-2,TRBD1,CASSPPDRVYGYTF,TGTGCCAGCTCACCACCGGACAGGGTATATGGCTACACCTTC
once,TRBV6-1,TRBJ1-6,NA,CASSEWALYNSPLHF,TGTGCCAGCAGTGAATGGGCATTATATAATTCACCCCTCCACTTT
NA,TRBV27,TRBJ1-2,NA,CASSLFPAGWGYTF,TGTGCCAGCAGTTTATTCCCGGCAGGGTGGGGCTACACCTTC
NA,TRBV20-1,TRBJ2-1,NA,CSASQGGYSYNEQFF,TGCAGTGCTAGTCAGGGGGGGTACTCCTACAATGAGCAGTTCTTC
NA,TRBV5-1,TRBJ1-2,NA,CASSPSRGNYGYTF,TGCGCCAGCAGCCCATCCCGGGGTAACTATGGCTACACCTTC
NA,TRBV4-1,TRBJ1-1,NA,CASSLTSTGTTEAFF,TGCGCCAGCAGCCTGACCTCGACAGGAACCACTGAAGCTTTCTTT
NA,TRBV23-1,TRBJ1-3,NA,CASRRDESSGNTIYF,TGCGCCAGCCGCCGGGACGAGAGCTCTGGAAACACCATATATTTT
NA,TRBV5-1,TRBJ1-3,NA,CASSLVAVASGNTIYF,TGCGCCAGCAGCTTGGTGGCAGTTGCCTCTGGAAACACCATATATTTT
NA,TRBV4-3,TRBJ1-6,TRBD1,CASSQDRGGQGSSPLHF,TGCGCCAGCAGCCAAGATCGGGGCGGACAGGGGTCTTCACCCCTCCACTTT
NA,TRBV2,TRBJ1-5,TRBD1,CASSKQGMFGNQPQHF,TGTGCCAGCAGTAAACAGGGGATGTTTGGCAATCAGCCCCAGCATTTT
once,TRBV30,TRBJ2-7,NA,CAWSNLVGDEQYF,TGTGCCTGGTCCAATCTCGTTGGCGACGAGCAGTACTTC
once,TRBV5-6,TRBJ2-7,NA,CASSLTGRPASEQYF,TGTGCCAGCAGCTTGACGGGCAGGCCGGCTAGCGAGCAGTACTTC
NA,TRBV7-2,TRBJ1-2,NA,CASSLGRDYGYTF,TGTGCCAGCAGCTTAGGTCGTGACTATGGCTACACCTTC
NA,TRBV7-8,TRBJ1-5,NA,CASGGWSSNQPQHF,TGTGCCAGCGGCGGGTGGAGTAGCAATCAGCCCCAGCATTTT
NA,TRBV7-2,TRBJ2-1,TRBD2,CSSKRGGIYNEQFF,TGTTCCAGCAAGCGGGGGGGCATCTACAATGAGCAGTTCTTC
NA,TRBV2,TRBJ2-3,NA,CASSVGPHTDTQYF,TGTGCCAGCAGTGTGGGACCGCACACAGATACGCAGTATTTT
NA,TRBV6-5,TRBJ1-2,NA,CASRSDSLYGYTF,TGTGCCAGCAGAAGCGACAGCCTCTATGGCTACACCTTC
NA,TRBV6-2/TRBV6-3,TRBJ2-5,TRBD1,CASSFSGQGKTQYF,TGTGCCAGCAGTTTCTCGGGACAGGGAAAGACCCAGTACTTC
NA,TRBV6-2/TRBV6-3,TRBJ2-7,TRBD1,CASSLGQKSSYEQYF,TGTGCCAGCAGTTTGGGACAGAAAAGCTCCTACGAGCAGTACTTC
NA,TRBV7-9,TRBJ1-1,NA,CASSYLTEAFF,TGTGCCAGCAGCTACCTAACTGAAGCTTTCTTT
NA,TRBV4-1,TRBJ1-2,TRBD1,CASSRGQGYGYTF,TGCGCCAGCAGCCGGGGACAGGGCTATGGCTACACCTTC
NA,TRBV5-1,TRBJ1-1,NA,CASSRSWETEAFF,TGCGCCAGCAGCCGGAGTTGGGAAACTGAAGCTTTCTTT
NA,TRBV18,TRBJ1-4,TRBD1,CASSRDSNEKLFF,TGTGCCAGCTCACGGGACAGTAATGAAAAACTGTTTTTT
NA,TRBV6-6,TRBJ1-1,TRBD1,CASSRTGRDTEAFF,TGTGCCAGCAGCAGGACAGGGAGGGACACTGAAGCTTTCTTT
NA,TRBV11-2,TRBJ2-3,NA,CASSFGVRDTDTQYF,TGTGCCAGCAGCTTTGGGGTCAGGGACACAGATACGCAGTATTTT
NA,TRBV7-2,TRBJ2-5,TRBD2,CASSFSGSGGVGGTQYF,TGTGCCAGCAGCTTTTCGGGGAGCGGGGGGGTCGGGGGGACCCAGTACTTC
NA,TRBV27,TRBJ1-5,NA,CASSSGKYSNQPQHF,TGTGCCAGCAGTTCAGGGAAATATAGCAATCAGCCCCAGCATTTT
NA,TRBV28,TRBJ2-2,NA,CASRHTRTGELFF,TGTGCCAGCAGGCATACTCGAACCGGGGAGCTGTTTTTT
NA,TRBV4-1,TRBJ1-3,NA,CASSQEQAPVYGNTIYF,TGCGCCAGCAGCCAAGAACAGGCACCCGTTTATGGAAACACCATATATTTT
NA,TRBV19,TRBJ1-4,NA,CASSHRATNEKLFF,TGTGCCAGTAGTCACAGAGCAACTAATGAAAAACTGTTTTTT
NA,TRBV11-2,TRBJ2-5,NA,CASSTGTQPVETQYF,TGTGCCAGCAGCACCGGGACACAACCGGTGGAGACCCAGTACTTC
NA,TRBV6-2/TRBV6-3,TRBJ1-5,NA,CASSYSEIANQPQHF,TGTGCCAGCAGTTACTCGGAGATAGCTAATCAGCCCCAGCATTTT